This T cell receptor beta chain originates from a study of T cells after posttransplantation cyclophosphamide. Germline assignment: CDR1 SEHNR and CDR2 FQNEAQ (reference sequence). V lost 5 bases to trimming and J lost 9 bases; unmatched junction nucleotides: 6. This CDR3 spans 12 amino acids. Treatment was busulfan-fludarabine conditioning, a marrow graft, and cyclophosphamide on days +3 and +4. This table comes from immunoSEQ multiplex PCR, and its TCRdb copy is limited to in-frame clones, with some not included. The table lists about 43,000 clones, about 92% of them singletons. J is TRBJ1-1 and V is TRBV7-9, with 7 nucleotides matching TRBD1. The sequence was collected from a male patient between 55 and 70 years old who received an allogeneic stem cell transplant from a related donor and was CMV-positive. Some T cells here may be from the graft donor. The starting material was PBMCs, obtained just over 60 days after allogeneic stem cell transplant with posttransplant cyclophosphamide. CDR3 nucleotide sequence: TGTGCCAGCAGCCGGGACAGCACCAAAGCTTTCTTT. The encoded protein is CASSRDSTKAFF.